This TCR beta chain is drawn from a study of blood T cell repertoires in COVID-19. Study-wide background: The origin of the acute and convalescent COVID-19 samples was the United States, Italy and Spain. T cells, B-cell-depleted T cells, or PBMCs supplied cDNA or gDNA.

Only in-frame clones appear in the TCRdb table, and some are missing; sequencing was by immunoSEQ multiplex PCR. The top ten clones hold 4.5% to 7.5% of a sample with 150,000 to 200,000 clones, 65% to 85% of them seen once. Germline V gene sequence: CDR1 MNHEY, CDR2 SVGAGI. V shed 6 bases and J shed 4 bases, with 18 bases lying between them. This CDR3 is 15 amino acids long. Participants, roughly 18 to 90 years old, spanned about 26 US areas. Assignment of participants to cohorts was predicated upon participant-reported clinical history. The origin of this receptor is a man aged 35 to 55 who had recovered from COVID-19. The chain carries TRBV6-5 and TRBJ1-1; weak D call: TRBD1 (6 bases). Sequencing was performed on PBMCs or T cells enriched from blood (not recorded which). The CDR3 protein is CASREQGTVGTEAFF. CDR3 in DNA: TGTGCCAGCAGAGAGCAGGGGACGGTGGGCACTGAAGCTTTCTTT.